This TCR beta chain was identified during a study of T cell responses to AZD1222 COVID-19 vaccine. Here immunoSEQ multiplex PCR was the method, and the copy in TCRdb shows in-frame clones only, minus some. Here the sample spans 57,000 or so clones, 70% to 80% being singletons. With respect to this clone: Its specificity is unknown.

This CDR3 comprises 15 residues. Per the germline V gene, CDR1 is SGHRS and CDR2 is YFSETQ. V lost 4 bases, J lost 8 bases, and 18 bases lay in between. Notes on the study in general: When two AZD1222 doses had been given, Spike-specific TCR breadth and depth rose. Most donors were white British, females outnumbered males, and clonal diversity was possibly underestimated. Only six individuals given AZD1222 were seropositive at baseline.

The clonotype comes from an adult who received the AZD1222 COVID-19 vaccine. The rearrangement links TRBV5-1 to TRBJ1-4, with D perhaps matching TRBD1 (5 bases). The sequencing used peripheral blood, collected 28 days after the second AZD1222 dose. In DNA form, the CDR3 reads TGCGCCAGCAGCAGGGGAGGGGAGGGAGAAGAAAAACTGTTTTTT. It specifies CASSRGGEGEEKLFF.